These T cell receptor beta chains were read from a single sample in a study of T cell changes during pregnancy in multiple sclerosis. Using immunoSEQ multiplex PCR, the repertoire was profiled, and TCRdb retains in-frame clones only, with some absent. This table has about 23,000 clones, roughly 84% appearing once. The source was CD8+ T cells from peripheral blood mononuclear cells, collected after pregnancy. The receptors come from a female donor with multiple sclerosis, enrolled in a pregnancy study. Each CDR3 is given with its conserved first and last residue. The order of the fields is J gene, CDR3 length, V gene, D gene, clone size, CDR3 DNA, CDR3 protein. D genes are given only for firm matches. Expanded clones get a size class; other rows say once, few or many, or leave the size out.

>TRBJ2-1|17|TRBV9|-|-
TGTGCCAGCAGCCCCAGTCGGGTGGGCGGACATTACAATGAGCAGTTCTTC
CASSPSRVGGHYNEQFF
>TRBJ1-2|14|TRBV7-9|TRBD1|few
TGTGCCATCCCCTCCGGGACAGGGGCCGGGGGCTACACCTTC
CAIPSGTGAGGYTF
>TRBJ1-5|15|TRBV2|-|once
TGTGCCAGCAGTGACAGGAATTATAGCAATCAGCCCCAGCATTTT
CASSDRNYSNQPQHF
>TRBJ1-1|14|TRBV30|-|few
TGTGCCTGGAGCACCCCCAGGGGAAACACTGAAGCTTTCTTT
CAWSTPRGNTEAFF
>TRBJ2-1|16|TRBV5-5|-|-
TGTGCCAGCAGCTTCTCCGCCCCCCGCGGGAAGAGTGAGCAGTTCTTC
CASSFSAPRGKSEQFF
>TRBJ2-7|14|TRBV5-1|TRBD2|-
TGCGCCAGCAGCTTGGAAGCGGGAGGCCGGGAGCAGTACTTC
CASSLEAGGREQYF
>TRBJ2-3|17|TRBV2|-|-
TGTGCCAGCAGCATAATCACAGGGGGGGCTAGCACAGATACGCAGTATTTT
CASSIITGGASTDTQYF
>TRBJ2-1|16|TRBV30|TRBD2|-
TGTGCCTGGAGTGTGGAGGGGACTAGCAGCTACAATGAGCAGTTCTTC
CAWSVEGTSSYNEQFF
>TRBJ2-7|15|TRBV6-1|TRBD1|-
TGTGCCAGCAGTGAAGGGACAGGGCGACTCTACGAGCAGTACTTC
CASSEGTGRLYEQYF
>TRBJ1-5|16|TRBV23-1|-|-
TGCGCCAGCAAATTGGGTTTGGACAGAACCTATCAGCCCCAGCATTTT
CASKLGLDRTYQPQHF
>TRBJ2-1|16|TRBV6-5|TRBD1|-
TGTGCCAGCAGTTACTCGACAGGGGAAACCTACAATGAGCAGTTCTTC
CASSYSTGETYNEQFF
>TRBJ2-1|14|TRBV5-5|TRBD2|few
TGTGCCAGCAGCTTCCGGACTAGCAGCAATGAGCAGTTCTTC
CASSFRTSSNEQFF
>TRBJ2-7|14|TRBV9|TRBD2|-
TGTGCCAGCACCCGTGGGGACTACCCGATCGAGCAGTACTTC
CASTRGDYPIEQYF
>TRBJ1-2|16|TRBV6-1|-|-
TGTGCCAGCAGTGAACGCAGGGAGCAGGGGAAGGGTGGCTACACCTTC
CASSERREQGKGGYTF
>TRBJ2-7|15|TRBV5-6|TRBD1|-
TGTGCCAGCAGCTCTCAGACAGGGCCTACTTACGAGCAGTACTTC
CASSSQTGPTYEQYF
>TRBJ2-5|14|TRBV11-3|-|-
TGTGCCAGCAGCTTAGGGGCGGGGACAGAGACCCAGTACTTC
CASSLGAGTETQYF
>TRBJ2-1|16|TRBV6-4|-|-
TGTGCCAGCAGTGATCACCCTAGCGCGACGTCCAATGAGCAGTTCTTC
CASSDHPSATSNEQFF
>TRBJ1-1|16|TRBV7-9|TRBD1|-
TGTGCCAGCAGCCCCCCGACAGGGATTACGAACACTGAAGCTTTCTTT
CASSPPTGITNTEAFF
>TRBJ2-1|15|TRBV7-4|TRBD2|-
TGTGCCAGCAGCTCGGGACTAGCGGAAGACAATGAGCAGTTCTTC
CASSSGLAEDNEQFF
>TRBJ2-1|15|TRBV4-1|-|-
TGCGCCAGCAGCCAAGAGGGTACAGGGAACAATGAGCAGTTCTTC
CASSQEGTGNNEQFF
>TRBJ2-1|15|TRBV5-5|TRBD2|-
TGTGCCAGCAGCATGCGGACTAGCGGGAACAATGAGCAGTTCTTC
CASSMRTSGNNEQFF
>TRBJ2-5|13|TRBV5-1|-|-
TGCGCCAGCAGCCCACGGACTGTCGCGGAGCAGTACTTC
CASSPRTVAEQYF
>TRBJ2-1|14|TRBV6-5|TRBD2|-
TGTGCCAGCAACCCCTTGGGACTATACAATGAGCAGTTCTTC
CASNPLGLYNEQFF
>TRBJ2-2|14|TRBV29-1|TRBD1|-
TGCAGCGCCTGGGACAGCTCGAACACCGGGGAGCTGTTTTTT
CSAWDSSNTGELFF
>TRBJ2-7|14|TRBV7-9|-|-
TGTGCCAGCAGCCCGCCACTGAAGCCCTACGAGCAGTACTTC
CASSPPLKPYEQYF
>TRBJ2-3|17|TRBV10-3|-|-
TGTGCCATCAGGGGGATAAGGCCCCAGGACAACACAGATACGCAGTATTTT
CAIRGIRPQDNTDTQYF
>TRBJ2-1|13|TRBV7-9|-|-
TGTGCCCTCAATTCGGGTCGGGGCAATGAGCAGTTCTTC
CALNSGRGNEQFF
>TRBJ2-3|16|TRBV5-4|-|-
TGTGCCAGCAGACCCGAAGGGGCGCAGGGCACAGATACGCAGTATTTT
CASRPEGAQGTDTQYF
>TRBJ2-7|14|TRBV19|TRBD1|-
TGTGCCAGTAGCCCGGGACAGTTCTCCTACGAGCAGTACTTC
CASSPGQFSYEQYF
>TRBJ1-2|14|TRBV6-5|TRBD1|-
TGTGCCAGCAGTCCCACAGGGGGCACGCATGGCTACACCTTC
CASSPTGGTHGYTF
>TRBJ2-7|13|TRBV21-1|-|-
TGTGCCAGCAGCCCTGGGACAGGGCCCAAGCAGTACTTC
CASSPGTGPKQYF
>TRBJ2-7|14|TRBV19|-|-
TGTGCCAGTAGTATAGGGGTGGAGTTCTACGAGCAGTACTTC
CASSIGVEFYEQYF
>TRBJ1-3|13|TRBV6-5|-|-
TGTGCCAGCAGTTTGGCGGGGGGAAACACCATATATTTT
CASSLAGGNTIYF
>TRBJ2-3|17|TRBV4-3|-|-
TGCGCCAGCAGCCAAGATCTGGGTCCGGGTAGCACAGATACGCAGTATTTT
CASSQDLGPGSTDTQYF
>TRBJ2-1|15|TRBV28|TRBD1|-
TGTGCCAGCAGAATCCCGGGACAGGGCGAGGGTGAGCAGTTCTTC
CASRIPGQGEGEQFF
>TRBJ2-1|16|TRBV4-1|TRBD2|-
TGCGCCAGCAGCCAATCAGCGGGAGGCTCCTACAATGAGCAGTTCTTC
CASSQSAGGSYNEQFF
>TRBJ2-7|15|TRBV14|TRBD2|once
TGTGCCAGCAGCCAAGGTCTAGCGGGATCCTACGAGCAGTACTTC
CASSQGLAGSYEQYF
>TRBJ2-1|14|TRBV25-1|TRBD1|once
TGTGCCAGCAGTTGGACAGGGCAACACAATGAGCAGTTCTTC
CASSWTGQHNEQFF
>TRBJ2-1|15|TRBV2|-|-
TGTGCCAGCAGTGAGGTTAGGAGCTCCTACAATGAGCAGTTCTTC
CASSEVRSSYNEQFF
>TRBJ1-1|12|TRBV5-6|-|-
TGTGCCAGCAGCTCCTCGGTCACTGAAGCTTTCTTT
CASSSSVTEAFF
>TRBJ2-1|14|TRBV13|TRBD2|once
TGTGCCAGCAGCCTCTCTAGCGGACCTAATGAGCAGTTCTTC
CASSLSSGPNEQFF
>TRBJ1-4|14|TRBV19|-|-
TGTGCCAGTAGTCACAGGGCAACTAATGAAAAACTGTTTTTT
CASSHRATNEKLFF
>TRBJ1-2|15|TRBV27|TRBD1|-
TGTGCCAGCAGTTTCGGACAGGGTACGGGCTATGGCTACACCTTC
CASSFGQGTGYGYTF
>TRBJ2-3|17|TRBV27|TRBD2|-
TGTGCCAGCAGTTTATACCCGGGACTAGCACCGGCAGATACGCAGTATTTT
CASSLYPGLAPADTQYF
>TRBJ1-1|15|TRBV19|TRBD1|-
TGTGCCAGTAGTGGAGGGGTGACAGGGATAACTGAAGCTTTCTTT
CASSGGVTGITEAFF
>TRBJ2-7|14|TRBV27|TRBD1|-
TGTGCCAGCAGACCCAGGGGGCCCCCCTACGAGCAGTACTTC
CASRPRGPPYEQYF
>TRBJ2-7|14|TRBV14|TRBD1|-
TGTGCCAGCAGCCACGGGACAGGGGGCTACGAGCAGTACTTC
CASSHGTGGYEQYF
>TRBJ1-1|12|TRBV5-8|-|-
TGTGCCAGCAGCTTCCCAGACAGAGAAGCTTTCTTT
CASSFPDREAFF
>TRBJ2-1|16|TRBV6-6|TRBD2|-
TGTGCCAGCAGTGCTAGCGGTCCTGGCTCCTACAATGAGCAGTTCTTC
CASSASGPGSYNEQFF
>TRBJ1-1|12|TRBV9|-|-
TGTGCCAGCAGCGGGGGGGGAACTGAAGCTTTCTTT
CASSGGGTEAFF
>TRBJ2-1|15|TRBV11-2|TRBD1|-
TGTGCCAGCAGGGGCCGGGACAGGGGGTTCAATGAGCAGTTCTTC
CASRGRDRGFNEQFF